This T cell receptor beta chain was recorded in a study of T cells expressing NK-cell markers. Study-level information: Seven donors tested HCMV-seropositive and one tested seronegative among the eight sequenced.

Remarks on this clonotype: Its specificity is not known.

Making the TCR beta cDNA relied on 5'RACE template switching with UMIs. TCRdb reprocessed the 5' RACE reads and keeps a single row for each CDR3 protein, giving no DNA. The table lists about 30,000 distinct CDR3 sequences. Germline lookup yields CDR1 SNHLY and CDR2 FYNNEI. The CDR3 sequence is 15 residues long. Study observations and caveats: Certain NKG2C+ T cell clones were expanded, and their HCMV specificity remained unclear.

Input material: blood T cells: a sorted CD56 or NKG2C T cell subset, CD4+ or CD8+ T cells, or bulk PBMC T cells (not recorded which). This chain uses TRBV2 with TRBJ2-7; TCRdb reports TRBD2, a call that lacks DNA to check it against. The receptor's source is a woman aged 18 to 75 in good health. Here the CDR3 reads CASSEAGGRIYEQYF.